The 2 T cell receptor beta chains below come from one sample, sequenced in a study of Ad26.COV2.S vaccination and SARS-CoV-2 variants. The treatment here: around 19 received Ad26.COV2.S at low or high dose, single or two shots; roughly five received placebo; per-sample allocation not given. Collection of samples fell on day 63 after the first vaccine or placebo injection. Sequencing used immunoSEQ multiplex PCR; TCRdb keeps in-frame clones, though not all of them. The sample has more than 400,000 clones, less than 95% seen once. The sample consisted of peripheral blood, taken in a trial of Ad26.COV2.S vaccine versus placebo. Receptors originate from a person aged 18-60 years who received the Ad26.COV2.S COVID-19 vaccine or a placebo.

As to this clone: Compared with germline, one end of the junction differs, possibly owing to a read error. The chain employs TRBV4-2 and TRBJ2-1; 9 nucleotides match TRBD2. The CDR3 is made up of 15 amino acids. Germline V gene lookup returns CDR1 LGHNA and CDR2 YNFKEQ. The CDR3 here is CASRLTSGSSNEQFF. The CDR3, as DNA: TGTGCCAGCAGACTGACTAGCGGTTCCTCCAATGAGCAGTTCTTC.

V and J are TRBV10-3 and TRBJ2-1; no clear D. The CDR3 sequence is 14 residues long. Germline V gene data show CDR1 as ENHRY and CDR2 as SYGVKD. Trimming pared 1 base from V and 4 bases from J, leaving 8 bases between. CDR3 residues: CAISELVGYNEQFF. The CDR3 DNA reads as TGTGCCATCAGTGAGTTAGTAGGGTACAATGAGCAGTTCTTC.